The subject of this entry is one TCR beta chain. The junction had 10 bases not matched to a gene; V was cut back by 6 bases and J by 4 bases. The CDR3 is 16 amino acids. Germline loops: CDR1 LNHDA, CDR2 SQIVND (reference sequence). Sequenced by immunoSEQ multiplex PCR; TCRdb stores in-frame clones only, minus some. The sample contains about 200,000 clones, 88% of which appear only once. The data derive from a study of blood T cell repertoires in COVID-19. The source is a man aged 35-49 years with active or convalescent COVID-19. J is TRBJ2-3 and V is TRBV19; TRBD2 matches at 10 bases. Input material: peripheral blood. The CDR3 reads CASSATGLAAADTQYF. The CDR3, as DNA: TGTGCCAGTAGCGCGACAGGACTAGCGGCCGCAGATACGCAGTATTTT.